This TCR beta chain was captured in a study of beta chain features in type 1 diabetes. Study results and caveats: With patients and controls alike, PCR might favor shorter templates to an equal degree. Across all four CD4+ subsets, people with type 1 diabetes showed modestly shorter TCRB CDR3s.

CDR1 and CDR2 (germline): GTSNPN, SVGIG (reference sequence). V shed 5 bases and J 4 bases; nucleotides not matched to a gene: 8. The CDR3 spans 14 residues. Only a few counts were recorded for this clone. Its antigen is unidentified. Expressed TCRB transcripts were sequenced because the entire RNA isolate underwent reverse transcription. Naive, central memory and regulatory T cell samples averaged roughly 3.6 million immunoSEQ reads each. The assay was immunoSEQ multiplex PCR, and TCRdb's table has in-frame clones only and misses some. The table includes about 700,000 clones, roughly 13% detected once.

This clonotype was obtained from a man aged 18 to 29 with type 1 diabetes. Sequencing was done on a sample of naive CD4+ T cells from blood. J is TRBJ2-5 and V is TRBV30; 9 bases are a match to TRBD1. The CDR3 loop reads CAWGKGTGPETQYF. The CDR3 DNA is TGTGCCTGGGGGAAGGGGACAGGGCCAGAGACCCAGTACTTC. The complete variable domain, with remaining parts taken from reference TRBV30 and TRBJ2-5, reads SQTIHQWPATLVQPVGSPLSLECTVEGTSNPNLYWYRQAAGRGLQLLFYSVGIGQISSEVPQNLSASRPQDRQFILSSKKLLLSDSGFYLCAWGKGTGPETQYFGPGTRLLVL.